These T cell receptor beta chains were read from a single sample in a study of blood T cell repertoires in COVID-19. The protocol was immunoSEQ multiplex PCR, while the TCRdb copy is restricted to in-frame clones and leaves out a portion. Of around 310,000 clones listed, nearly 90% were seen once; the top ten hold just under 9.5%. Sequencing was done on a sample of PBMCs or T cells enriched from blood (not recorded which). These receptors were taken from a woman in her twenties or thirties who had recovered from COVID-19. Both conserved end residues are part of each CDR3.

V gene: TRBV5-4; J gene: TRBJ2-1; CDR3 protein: CASSRQDLVGEQFF
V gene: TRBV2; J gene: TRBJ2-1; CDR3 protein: CASSRPRSRDIYNEQFF
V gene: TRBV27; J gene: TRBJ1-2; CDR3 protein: CASAYAGGEDYGYTF
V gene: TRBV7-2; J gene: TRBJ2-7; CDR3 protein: CASSFGQNSYEQYF
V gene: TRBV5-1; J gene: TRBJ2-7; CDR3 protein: CASSLEQGIRYEQYF
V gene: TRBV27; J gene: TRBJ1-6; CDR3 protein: CASSSYNEGSPLHF
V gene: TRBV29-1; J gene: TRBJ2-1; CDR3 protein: CSVDSGRASNEQFF
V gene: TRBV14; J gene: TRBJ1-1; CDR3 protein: CASRHRGSTEAFF
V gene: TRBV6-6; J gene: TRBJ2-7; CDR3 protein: CASLASGSSYEQYF
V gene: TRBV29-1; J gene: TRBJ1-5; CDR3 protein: CSATLISGGDQPQHF
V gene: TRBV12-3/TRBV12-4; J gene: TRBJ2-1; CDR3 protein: CASSWGRTGLQFF
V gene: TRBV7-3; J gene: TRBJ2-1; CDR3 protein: CASSFGTSGEQFF
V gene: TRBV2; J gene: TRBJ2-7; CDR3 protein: CASSGTSGNYEQYF
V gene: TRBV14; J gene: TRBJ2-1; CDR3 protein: CASSQVSGSNGEQFF
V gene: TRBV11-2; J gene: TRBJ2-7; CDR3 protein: CASSLESDTSYEQYF
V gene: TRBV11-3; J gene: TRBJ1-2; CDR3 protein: CASSFNVLPGRVYGYTF
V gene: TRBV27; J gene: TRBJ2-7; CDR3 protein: CASSSTGTGAYEQYF
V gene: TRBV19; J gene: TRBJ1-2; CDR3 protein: CASTEDRADYGYTF
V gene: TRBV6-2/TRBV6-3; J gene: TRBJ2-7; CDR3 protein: CASSDPGGGSTYEQYF
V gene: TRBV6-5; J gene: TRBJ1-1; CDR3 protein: CASSYSSRVMNTEAFF
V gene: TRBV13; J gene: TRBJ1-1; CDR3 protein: CASSTGDTEAFF
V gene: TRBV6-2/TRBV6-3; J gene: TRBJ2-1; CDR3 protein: CASSYSGLDYNEQFF
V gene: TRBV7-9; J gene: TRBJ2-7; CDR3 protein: CASSIPQGATKRNSYEQYF
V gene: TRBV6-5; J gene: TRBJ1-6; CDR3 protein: CASSPRTGVSPLHF
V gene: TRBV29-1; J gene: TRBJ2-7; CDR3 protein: CSVEVPGSYEQYF
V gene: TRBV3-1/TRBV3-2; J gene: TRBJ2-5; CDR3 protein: CASSHGPAGARETQYF
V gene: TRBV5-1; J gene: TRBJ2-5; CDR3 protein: CATTKGTVGETQYF
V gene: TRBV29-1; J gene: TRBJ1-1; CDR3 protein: CSVEWGWGTDDTEAFF
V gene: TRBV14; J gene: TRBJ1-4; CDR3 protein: CASSPGTGFEKLFF
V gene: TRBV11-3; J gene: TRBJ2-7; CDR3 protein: CASSLGAPYEQYF
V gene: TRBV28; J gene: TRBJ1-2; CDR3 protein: CASSFIEVRGYTF
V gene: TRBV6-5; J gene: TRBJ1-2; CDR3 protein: CASSSQVWGYTF
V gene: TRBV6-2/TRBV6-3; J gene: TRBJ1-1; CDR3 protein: CASSYGDGRGTEAFF
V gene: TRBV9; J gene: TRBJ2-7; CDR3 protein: CASSVAAGSYEQYF
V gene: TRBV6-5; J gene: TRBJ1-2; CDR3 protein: CASSYSRERLNYGYTF
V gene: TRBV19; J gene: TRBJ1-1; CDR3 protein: CASLNRGQNTEAFF
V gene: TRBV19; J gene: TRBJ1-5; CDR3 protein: CATLGQGYQPQHF
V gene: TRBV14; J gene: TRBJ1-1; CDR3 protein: CASSTHQGNTEAFF
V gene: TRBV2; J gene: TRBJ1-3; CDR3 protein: CASTFRGGGLGNTIYF
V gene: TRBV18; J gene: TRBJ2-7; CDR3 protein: CASSPVPGKTIYEQYF
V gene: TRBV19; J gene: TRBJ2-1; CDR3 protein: CASSRQGAGDEQFF
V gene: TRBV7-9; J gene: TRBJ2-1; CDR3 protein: CASRRGQTPYNEQFF
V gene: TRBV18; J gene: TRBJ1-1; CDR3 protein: CASSPIQALNTEAFF
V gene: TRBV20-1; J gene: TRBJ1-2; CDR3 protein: CSASFRADIYGYTF